A selection of T cell receptor beta chains follows, all from one sample in a study of blood T cell repertoires in COVID-19. Measured with immunoSEQ multiplex PCR; TCRdb has only the in-frame clones, and not every one. Among approximately 430,000 clones listed, roughly 88% were seen once. Sequencing was performed on peripheral blood. The receptors originated from a woman in her 30s with active or convalescent COVID-19. The CDR3 runs from the conserved cysteine through the conserved F or W. The D gene is left open where the match is weak. Clone size is not always given. Where it is, it says once, few, many or a class for expanded clones.

TRBD1	13	TRBV9	TRBJ2-2	.	CASSEQGTGELFF	TGTGCCAGCAGCGAACAGGGGACCGGGGAGCTGTTTTTT
.	13	TRBV11-3	TRBJ2-3	.	CASSSTGRDTQYF	TGTGCCAGCAGCTCCACAGGGAGAGATACGCAGTATTTT
TRBD1	15	TRBV5-4	TRBJ1-1	.	CASSGDGDRNTEAFF	TGTGCCAGCAGCGGGGACGGGGACAGGAACACTGAAGCTTTCTTT
TRBD1	15	TRBV19	TRBJ1-6	.	CASSEQGAVNSPLHF	TGTGCCAGTAGTGAACAGGGGGCAGTGAATTCACCCCTCCACTTT
TRBD2	14	TRBV7-8	TRBJ2-5	.	CASTTSGGQETQYF	TGTGCCAGCACGACTAGCGGGGGGCAAGAGACCCAGTACTTC
.	20	TRBV4-2	TRBJ2-6	.	CASSQDNSRTAFSGANVLTF	TGTGCCAGCAGCCAAGATAATTCCAGGACAGCCTTCTCTGGGGCCAACGTCCTGACTTTC
.	15	TRBV2	TRBJ2-3	few	CASSGQGSPTDTQYF	TGTGCCAGCAGTGGGCAGGGGTCCCCCACAGATACGCAGTATTTT
.	13	TRBV27	TRBJ1-1	.	CASSLSLNTEAFF	TGTGCCAGCAGTTTGTCTCTGAACACTGAAGCTTTCTTT
.	16	TRBV5-1	TRBJ1-6	.	CASSLESGGGYSPLHF	TGCGCCAGCAGCTTGGAATCGGGAGGGGGTTATTCACCCCTCCACTTT
TRBD1	16	TRBV4-1	TRBJ1-4	.	CASSQDWAGQGRKLFF	TGCGCCAGCAGCCAAGACTGGGCGGGACAGGGCCGAAAACTGTTTTTT
.	17	TRBV9	TRBJ1-2	.	CASSVDPRAATNYGYTF	TGTGCCAGCAGCGTAGATCCCAGGGCCGCTACTAACTATGGCTACACCTTC
.	13	TRBV25-1	TRBJ1-1	.	CASSDPGNTEAFF	TGTGCCAGCAGTGATCCAGGGAACACTGAAGCTTTCTTT
.	18	TRBV24-1	TRBJ2-2	.	CATSDNGGAGVHTGELFF	TGTGCCACCTCCGACAATGGGGGGGCCGGTGTCCACACCGGGGAGCTGTTTTTT
.	14	TRBV7-8	TRBJ1-1	.	CASSFGFMNTEAFF	TGTGCCAGCAGCTTCGGGTTCATGAACACTGAAGCTTTCTTT
TRBD2	18	TRBV19	TRBJ2-1	.	CASSKGLAGALTYNEQFF	TGTGCCAGTAGTAAGGGACTAGCGGGAGCGTTGACCTACAATGAGCAGTTCTTC
.	12	TRBV12-3/TRBV12-4	TRBJ1-1	.	CASSWSKLEAFF	TGTGCCAGCAGTTGGAGTAAGCTTGAAGCTTTCTTT
.	13	TRBV7-2	TRBJ1-4	.	CASSLSGGEKLFF	TGTGCCAGCAGCTTATCCGGAGGTGAAAAACTGTTTTTT
.	15	TRBV19	TRBJ2-7	.	CASRIGIAHTYEQYF	TGTGCCAGTCGAATAGGAATAGCGCATACCTACGAGCAGTACTTC
.	14	TRBV11-2	TRBJ1-4	.	CASSFSTGTEKLFF	TGTGCCAGCAGCTTCTCGACTGGTACCGAAAAACTGTTTTTT
.	14	TRBV6-5	TRBJ1-6	.	CASSSLDSDSPLHF	TGTGCCAGCAGTTCCTTGGACAGTGATTCACCCCTCCACTTT
TRBD1	15	TRBV5-4	TRBJ1-1	.	CASSLGGQGNTEAFF	TGTGCCAGCAGCTTGGGGGGACAGGGGAACACTGAAGCTTTCTTT
TRBD1	13	TRBV2	TRBJ1-1	few	CASSGGQGAKAFF	TGTGCCAGCAGTGGAGGACAGGGGGCTAAAGCTTTCTTT
.	12	TRBV19	TRBJ1-1	.	CASSRSNTEAFF	TGTGCCAGTAGCCGGTCGAACACTGAAGCTTTCTTT
.	16	TRBV27	TRBJ2-3	.	CASSLWGGTSTDTQYF	TGTGCCAGCAGTTTATGGGGCGGGACTAGCACAGATACGCAGTATTTT
TRBD2	18	TRBV28	TRBJ2-7	.	CASSSMTIGLAGGYEQYF	TGTGCCAGCAGTTCAATGACGATTGGACTAGCGGGAGGCTACGAGCAGTACTTC
TRBD1	16	TRBV4-1	TRBJ1-5	.	CASSHQDRGFDQPQHF	TGCGCCAGCAGCCACCAGGACAGGGGATTTGATCAGCCCCAGCATTTT
.	12	TRBV6-5	TRBJ1-6	.	CASRVGVSPLHF	TGTGCCAGCAGAGTAGGGGTTTCACCCCTCCACTTT
.	16	TRBV27	TRBJ2-7	.	CASSLSGGPSSYEQYF	TGTGCCAGCAGTTTATCGGGCGGGCCAAGCTCCTACGAGCAGTACTTC
.	17	TRBV5-6	TRBJ2-5	.	CASSLVDAGYWQETQYF	TGTGCCAGCAGCTTGGTTGACGCGGGGTATTGGCAAGAGACCCAGTACTTC
.	13	TRBV2	TRBJ1-1	.	CASKAGANTEAFF	TGTGCCAGCAAGGCAGGGGCGAACACTGAAGCTTTCTTT
TRBD2	13	TRBV29-1	TRBJ2-3	once	CSALAGSTDTQYF	TGCAGCGCGCTAGCGGGGAGCACAGATACGCAGTATTTT
TRBD1	16	TRBV11-2	TRBJ2-4	.	CASSPRTGRSKNIQYF	TGTGCCAGCAGCCCCCGGACAGGACGTTCCAAAAACATTCAGTACTTC
TRBD2	18	TRBV10-3	TRBJ2-1	.	CASTGTSGRESSYNEQFF	TGTGCCTCCACCGGGACTAGCGGGAGGGAGAGCTCCTACAATGAGCAGTTCTTC
TRBD1	15	TRBV19	TRBJ2-7	.	CASKDRTGGIGEQYF	TGTGCCAGTAAGGACCGGACAGGGGGAATTGGCGAGCAGTACTTC
.	12	TRBV24-1	TRBJ1-2	.	CATSDLQGGYTF	TGTGCCACCAGTGATTTACAGGGTGGCTACACCTTC
.	13	TRBV21-1	TRBJ1-5	.	CASSLGGTQPQHF	TGTGCCAGCAGCTTGGGGGGAACTCAGCCCCAGCATTTT
.	15	TRBV2	TRBJ1-5	.	CASSNGWQGLKPQHF	TGTGCCAGCAGTAATGGGTGGCAGGGTCTTAAGCCCCAGCATTTT
.	15	TRBV27	TRBJ1-6	.	CASSLGTIDNSPLHF	TGTGCCAGCAGTTTAGGGACAATTGATAATTCACCCCTCCACTTT
TRBD2	17	TRBV5-1	TRBJ2-5	.	CASSLAPLAGGQETQYF	TGCGCCAGCAGCTTGGCCCCCCTAGCGGGAGGACAAGAGACCCAGTACTTC
TRBD2	16	TRBV19	TRBJ2-1	.	CASTPGGLAEYNEQFF	TGTGCCAGTACCCCGGGAGGACTAGCGGAGTACAATGAGCAGTTCTTC
TRBD2	16	TRBV7-6	TRBJ2-7	.	CASSLAGTSGYYEQYF	TGTGCCAGCAGCTTAGCCGGGACTAGCGGGTACTACGAGCAGTACTTC
TRBD1	12	TRBV4-1	TRBJ1-1	once	CASSQDRTGAYF	TGCGCCAGCAGCCAAGATCGGACAGGAGCTTACTTT
.	14	TRBV7-9	TRBJ1-4	.	CASSLGQTNEKLFF	TGTGCCAGCAGCTTAGGGCAGACTAATGAAAAACTGTTTTTT
.	14	TRBV6-5	TRBJ2-5	.	CASSYRGRTETQYF	TGTGCCAGCAGTTATCGGGGTAGAACGGAGACCCAGTACTTC